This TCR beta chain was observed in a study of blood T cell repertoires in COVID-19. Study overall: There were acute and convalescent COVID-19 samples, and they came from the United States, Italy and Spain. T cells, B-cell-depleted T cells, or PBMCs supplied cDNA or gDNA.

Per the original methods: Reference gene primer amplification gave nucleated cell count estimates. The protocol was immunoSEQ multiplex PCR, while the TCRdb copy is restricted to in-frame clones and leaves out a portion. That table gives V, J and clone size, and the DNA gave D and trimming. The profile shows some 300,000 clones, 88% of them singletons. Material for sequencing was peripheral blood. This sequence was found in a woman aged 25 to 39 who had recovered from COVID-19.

Written as DNA, the CDR3 is TGTGCCAGCAGTTACTCGCGGGGACAGGGTTGGGGTGGCTACACCTTC. Protein sequence: CASSYSRGQGWGGYTF. The chain employs TRBV6-5 and TRBJ1-2; 9 bases are shared with TRBD1. Germline V gene lookup returns CDR1 MNHEY and CDR2 SVGAGI. The CDR3 contains 16 residues. V lost 0 bases and J lost 7; bases outside the gene matches: 9.